This T cell receptor (beta chain) was retrieved from a study of T-cell reconstitution after alpha-beta-depleted transplantation in children. This clonotype occurred many times. The CDR3 contains 14 residues. Per the germline V gene, CDR1 is LGHNA and CDR2 is YSLEER. Trimming removed 0 bases from V and 9 bases from J, with 12 bases in between. Preparation of the TCRbeta library was carried out with unique molecular identifiers. MiXCR, run by TCRdb on the PCR reads, gives a single entry per CDR3 protein. The sample contains around 240,000 distinct CDR3 sequences, 9.7% of which appear only once. The TCR comes from a human donor who donated a stem cell graft to a child with SCID. This chain connects TRBV4-3 to TRBJ2-4; no definite D call. The starting material was PBMCs from the stem cell graft donor, obtained from the stem cell graft. CDR3 sequence: CASSQDTVSTIQYF. The CDR3 coding sequence is TGCGCCAGCAGCCAAGATACAGTCTCAACCATTCAGTACTTC.